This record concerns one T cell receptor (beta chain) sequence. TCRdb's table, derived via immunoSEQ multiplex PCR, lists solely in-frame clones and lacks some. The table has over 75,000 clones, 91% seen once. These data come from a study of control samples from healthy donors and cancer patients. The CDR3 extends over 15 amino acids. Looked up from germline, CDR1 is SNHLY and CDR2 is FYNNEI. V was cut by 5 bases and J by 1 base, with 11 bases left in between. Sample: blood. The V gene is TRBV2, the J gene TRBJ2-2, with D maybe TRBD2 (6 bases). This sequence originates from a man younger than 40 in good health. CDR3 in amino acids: CASSKRALNTGELFF. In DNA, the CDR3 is TGTGCCAGCAGTAAGCGGGCGCTGAACACCGGGGAGCTGTTTTTT.